This T cell receptor (beta chain) was retrieved from a study of CD8+ T cells in alopecia areata. Overall study context: Those treated were given oral tofacitinib at 5 to 10 mg twice daily. Dosing spanned 6 to 18 months on tofacitinib, then 6 months off drug.

Remarks on this clone: Its antigen is currently unknown.

Study-wide results and limits: On tofacitinib, scalp and blood still held many of the expanded lesional clones. TCRs were shared less clearly across patients than in mice, possibly for HLA-related reasons.

Specified treatment: oral pan-JAK inhibitor, 5-10 mg twice daily. Germline V CDR1 and CDR2: ENHRY, SYGVKD. V was pared by 5 bases and J by 1 base, with 3 bases of the junction left unmatched. The CDR3 is made up of 15 amino acids. The authors extracted RNA and reverse transcribed it into cDNA as the sequencing template. TCRdb's table, derived via immunoSEQ multiplex PCR, lists solely in-frame clones and lacks some. The table shows about 170,000 clones, with about 54% occurring only once. The source was CD4+ T cells sorted from blood, collected between weeks 55 and 65, from a patient treated with tofacitinib. The clonotype comes from a human donor with alopecia areata. This sequence joins TRBV10-3 and TRBJ2-2; TRBD1 aligns across 8 bases. CDR3 coding DNA: TGTGCCATCAGTCAGGGGGCAGGGAACACCGGGGAGCTGTTTTTT. Amino acid sequence: CAISQGAGNTGELFF.